These T cell receptor beta chains were read from a single sample in a study of OX40 agonist ivuxolimab in advanced cancers. Measured with immunoSEQ multiplex PCR; TCRdb has only the in-frame clones, and not every one. The sample lists under 100,000 clones, less than 85% seen once, with approximately 0.79% in the top ten. This specimen was CD4+ or CD8+ T cells sorted from blood, taken in a trial of the OX40 agonist ivuxolimab. The receptor source for this set is an adult with an advanced solid tumor such as melanoma, head and neck, liver or kidney cancer. Each CDR3 is given with its conserved first and last residue. The order of the fields is J gene, V gene, clone size, D gene, CDR3 DNA, CDR3 protein. D genes are given only for firm matches. Size is omitted from some rows. Given values are once, few, many or a class for expanded clones.

TRBJ1-3,TRBV4-1,NA,NA,TGCGCCAGCAGCCAAGAAAGCTCTGGAAACACCATATATTTT,CASSQESSGNTIYF
TRBJ1-4,TRBV19,NA,NA,TGTGCCACCCGACCCCCTCGTGGTGAAAAACTGTTTTTT,CATRPPRGEKLFF
TRBJ2-1,TRBV7-2,NA,NA,TGTGCCAGCAGCCCCCGGTCGGTTGGCTCCTACAATGAGCAGTTCTTC,CASSPRSVGSYNEQFF
TRBJ1-2,TRBV6-5,NA,NA,TGTGCCGGCAGTTACGGCTACACCAATGGCTACACCTTC,CAGSYGYTNGYTF
TRBJ2-7,TRBV6-5,NA,NA,TGTGCCAGCAGTTACTCCCCCTACGAGCAGTACTTC,CASSYSPYEQYF
TRBJ1-4,TRBV5-6,NA,NA,TGTGCCAGCAGCTCCCTTGGGGGGTTTGATGAAAAACTGTTTTTT,CASSSLGGFDEKLFF
TRBJ1-1,TRBV5-1,NA,NA,TGCGCCAGCAGGGGGTTGAAGAACACTGAAGCTTTCTTT,CASRGLKNTEAFF
TRBJ2-3,TRBV7-6,NA,NA,TGTGCCAGCAGCTTAGAACCTCTCGCCGCCACAGATACGCAGTATTTT,CASSLEPLAATDTQYF
TRBJ2-7,TRBV19,NA,NA,TGTGCCAGTAGCAGGAGCCCTTCCTACGAGCAGTACTTC,CASSRSPSYEQYF
TRBJ1-1,TRBV18,NA,NA,TGTGCCAGCTCAGAACAGGAGAACACTGAAGCTTTCTTT,CASSEQENTEAFF
TRBJ1-1,TRBV6-1,NA,NA,TGTGCCAGCACATCACGCCCCGAGGCTGCTGAAGCTTTCTTT,CASTSRPEAAEAFF
TRBJ2-7,TRBV9,NA,NA,TGTGCCAGCAGCCCCGACAGGAACGAGCAGTACTTC,CASSPDRNEQYF
TRBJ2-4,TRBV7-6,few,NA,TGTGCCAGCAGCTTAGTCCGGCCGACCCCCCTAGCCAAAAACATTCAGTACTTC,CASSLVRPTPLAKNIQYF
TRBJ1-6,TRBV6-5,NA,NA,TGTGCCAGTGCCGACGAGAGCTCCTATAATTCACCCCTCCACTTT,CASADESSYNSPLHF
TRBJ2-5,TRBV11-2,NA,TRBD2,TGTGCCAGCAGACCGGGACTAGCGGGGGTTCAAGAGACCCAGTACTTC,CASRPGLAGVQETQYF
TRBJ1-6,TRBV7-6,NA,NA,TGTGCCAGCAGCTTCGGGCAGCCAAATTCACCCCTCCACTTT,CASSFGQPNSPLHF
TRBJ1-6,TRBV6-5,NA,NA,TGTGCCAGCAGTTACGATTCGGATTCCCCGGCCCTCCACTTT,CASSYDSDSPALHF
TRBJ1-5,TRBV27,NA,NA,TGTGCCAGCAGTTTCAAGGGTCTGCAGCCCCAGCATTTT,CASSFKGLQPQHF
TRBJ1-1,TRBV2,NA,NA,TGTGCCAGCAGTCAAGGGTTGATGCGGACTGAAGCTTTCTTT,CASSQGLMRTEAFF
TRBJ2-3,TRBV6-4,NA,NA,TGTGCCAGCAGCCCCGGGGGAAGCACAGATACGCAGTATTTT,CASSPGGSTDTQYF
TRBJ1-4,TRBV6-4,NA,NA,TGTGCCAGCAGTCCCGGGCCCGAGGCGGAAAAACTGTTTTTT,CASSPGPEAEKLFF
TRBJ1-4,TRBV2,NA,NA,TGTGCCAGCAGTGATAGAATTGGCGGTGAAAAACTGTTTTTT,CASSDRIGGEKLFF
TRBJ2-5,TRBV2,NA,NA,TGTGCCAGCAGTGTAGGCGGGGGCCCTCAAGAGACCCAGTACTTC,CASSVGGGPQETQYF
TRBJ1-2,TRBV7-2,NA,TRBD1,TGTGCCAGCAGGCCCGGGACAGGGCACTATGGCTACACCTTC,CASRPGTGHYGYTF
TRBJ1-6,TRBV27,NA,NA,TGTGCCAGCAGTTTAAAGGTAGTAACACAGGGTTCACCCCTCCACTTT,CASSLKVVTQGSPLHF
TRBJ2-7,TRBV7-9,once,NA,TGTGCCAGCAGCAGTGGGGGATTGGGTAAAGGGGCCTACGAGCAGTACTTC,CASSSGGLGKGAYEQYF
TRBJ2-5,TRBV19,few,TRBD1,TGTGCCAGTAGTGTTTCCACAGGGGTCGAGACCCAGTACTTC,CASSVSTGVETQYF
TRBJ1-5,TRBV16,NA,TRBD1,TGTGCCAGCAGCCAATCATGGTCAGGGGGACAGCCCCAGCATTTT,CASSQSWSGGQPQHF
TRBJ1-2,TRBV18,NA,TRBD1,TGTGCCAGCTCACCGGGTGGACAGGGCTCTCATGGCTACACCTTC,CASSPGGQGSHGYTF
TRBJ1-1,TRBV2,NA,NA,TGTGCCAGCAGTGCAGGCCGGGGCACTGAAGCTTTCTTT,CASSAGRGTEAFF
TRBJ2-2,TRBV5-1,NA,TRBD2,TGCGCCAGCAGCCGAGGGACTAGCACCGGGGAGCTGTTTTTT,CASSRGTSTGELFF
TRBJ2-3,TRBV29-1,NA,NA,TGCAGCGTTGTAGGGGGGGCAGATACGCAGTATTTT,CSVVGGADTQYF
TRBJ2-3,TRBV5-1,NA,NA,TGCGCCAGCAGCTTGTTCGGCAGGTCTAGCACAGATACGCAGTATTTT,CASSLFGRSSTDTQYF
TRBJ1-2,TRBV5-3,NA,NA,TGTGCCAGAAGCTGCCAGACGGAGGGGGGCTACACCTTC,CARSCQTEGGYTF
TRBJ1-6,TRBV2,NA,NA,TGTGCCAGCAAGGGCCCTGATAATTCACCCCTCCACTTT,CASKGPDNSPLHF
TRBJ1-1,TRBV19,NA,TRBD1,TGTGCCAGTACTCCGGGGACAGGGGGGCCGAACACTGAAGCTTTCTTT,CASTPGTGGPNTEAFF
TRBJ2-2,TRBV7-9,NA,TRBD2,TGTGCCACCCCCGGGGGACTAGCGGGGGGTTACACTGCCGGCGGGGAGCTGTTTTTT,CATPGGLAGGYTAGGELFF
TRBJ2-6,TRBV19,NA,NA,TGTGCCGTCCGGTTCTCTGGGGCCAACGTCCTGACTTTC,CAVRFSGANVLTF
TRBJ1-6,TRBV18,NA,TRBD1,TGTGCCAGCTCACCACCGAGGCAGGGGGCGGATAATTCACCCCTCCACTTT,CASSPPRQGADNSPLHF
TRBJ2-3,TRBV29-1,NA,TRBD2,TGCAGCGTTCGACTAGCGGGGAGGGATACGCAGTATTTT,CSVRLAGRDTQYF
TRBJ1-5,TRBV7-3,once,TRBD1,TGTGCCAGCAGCGGAGACAGGGATCAGCCCCAGCATTTT,CASSGDRDQPQHF
TRBJ2-6,TRBV10-3,NA,TRBD1,TGTGCCACCCAGGACAGGGGTTCTGGGGCCAACGTCCTGACTTTC,CATQDRGSGANVLTF
TRBJ2-2,TRBV5-1,NA,TRBD1,TGCGCCAGCAGCCCCGGGACAGGGGGAGAAACCGGGGAGCTGTTTTTT,CASSPGTGGETGELFF
TRBJ1-3,TRBV30,once,NA,TGTGCCTGGAGTACCGGAAACACCATATATTTT,CAWSTGNTIYF
TRBJ2-2,TRBV7-8,NA,TRBD2,TGTGCCAGCAGCCTCGTGGGGGGGTCGAACACCGGGGAGCTGTTTTTT,CASSLVGGSNTGELFF
TRBJ2-4,TRBV19,NA,NA,TGTGCCAGTAGTATAGAACCCAGACCGGGAAGAAACATTCAGTACTTC,CASSIEPRPGRNIQYF
TRBJ1-1,TRBV5-1,NA,TRBD1,TGCGCCAGCAGCCCAAAACAGGGGGGGAACACTGAAGCTTTCTTT,CASSPKQGGNTEAFF
TRBJ2-3,TRBV6-6,NA,NA,TGTGCCAGCAGCCTAGGTCCTAGCACAGATACGCAGTATTTT,CASSLGPSTDTQYF
TRBJ2-6,TRBV9,few,NA,TGTGCCAGCAGCGTAAATTCGGGTTCTGGGGCCAACGTCCTGACTTTC,CASSVNSGSGANVLTF
TRBJ2-7,TRBV6-5,NA,TRBD1,TGTGCCAGCAGAAAAACCGGGACAGATCCCTACGAGCAGTACTTC,CASRKTGTDPYEQYF
TRBJ1-2,TRBV18,NA,NA,TGTGCCAGCTCACCTGACGGGAACTATGGCTACACCTTC,CASSPDGNYGYTF
TRBJ1-1,TRBV4-3,NA,NA,TGCGCCAGCAGCCGAGGACGGGGGACTGAAGCTTTCTTT,CASSRGRGTEAFF
TRBJ2-3,TRBV19,once,NA,TGTGCCAGTAGTAGTGGGACTTCAGATACGCAGTATTTT,CASSSGTSDTQYF
TRBJ1-1,TRBV18,few,NA,TGTGCCAGCTCAGCGACGGCGAACACTGAAGCTTTCTTT,CASSATANTEAFF
TRBJ1-4,TRBV30,NA,TRBD1,TGTGCCTCCCGGGACAGGGGAAAACTGTTTTTT,CASRDRGKLFF
TRBJ2-7,TRBV4-1,NA,TRBD1,TGCGCCAGCAGCCAAGAGGGGACAGGGGGCTACGAGCAGTACTTC,CASSQEGTGGYEQYF
TRBJ1-4,TRBV5-1,NA,TRBD1,TGCGCCAGCAGCTTCCAGGGGGCCGTCACTAATGAAAAACTGTTTTTT,CASSFQGAVTNEKLFF
TRBJ1-1,TRBV7-2,NA,NA,TGTGCCAGCAGCCAGGAGGGTGGGGACCTGAACACTGAAGCTTTCTTT,CASSQEGGDLNTEAFF
TRBJ2-1,TRBV5-4,NA,TRBD2,TGTGCCAGCAGCTTGAAGACTAGCGGTTGGAATGAGCAGTTCTTC,CASSLKTSGWNEQFF
TRBJ2-7,TRBV6-6,NA,NA,TGTGCCAGCAGTTACAGCTCAGGGAGACGGCAGGAGCAGTACTTC,CASSYSSGRRQEQYF